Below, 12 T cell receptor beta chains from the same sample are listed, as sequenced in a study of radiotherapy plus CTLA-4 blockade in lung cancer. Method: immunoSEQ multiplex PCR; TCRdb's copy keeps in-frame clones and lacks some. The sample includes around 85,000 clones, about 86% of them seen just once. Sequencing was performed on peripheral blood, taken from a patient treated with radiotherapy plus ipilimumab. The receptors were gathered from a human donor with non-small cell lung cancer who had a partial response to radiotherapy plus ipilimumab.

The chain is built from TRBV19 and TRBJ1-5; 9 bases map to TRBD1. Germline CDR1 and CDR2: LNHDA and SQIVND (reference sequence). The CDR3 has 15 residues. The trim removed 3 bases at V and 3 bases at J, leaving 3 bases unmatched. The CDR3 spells CASSIGDRANQPQHF. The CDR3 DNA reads TGTGCCAGTAGTATTGGGGACAGGGCCAATCAGCCCCAGCATTTT.

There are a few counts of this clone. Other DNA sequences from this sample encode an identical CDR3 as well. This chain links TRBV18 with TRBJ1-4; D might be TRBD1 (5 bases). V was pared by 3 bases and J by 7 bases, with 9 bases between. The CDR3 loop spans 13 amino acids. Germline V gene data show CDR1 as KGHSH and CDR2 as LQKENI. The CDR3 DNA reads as TGTGCCAGCTCACCCGTTCAGGGTGAAAAACTGTTTTTT. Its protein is CASSPVQGEKLFF.

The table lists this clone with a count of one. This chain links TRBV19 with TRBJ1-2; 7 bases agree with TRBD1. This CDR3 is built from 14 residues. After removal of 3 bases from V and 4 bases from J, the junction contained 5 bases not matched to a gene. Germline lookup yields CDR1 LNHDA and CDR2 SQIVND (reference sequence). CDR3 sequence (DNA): TGTGCCAGTAGTATTGACAGGGAAACCTATGGCTACACCTTC. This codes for CASSIDRETYGYTF.

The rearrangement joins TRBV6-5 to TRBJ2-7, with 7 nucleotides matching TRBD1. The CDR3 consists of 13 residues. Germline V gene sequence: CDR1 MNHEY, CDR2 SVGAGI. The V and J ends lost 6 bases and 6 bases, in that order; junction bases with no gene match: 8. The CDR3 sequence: CASSPDRVGEQYV. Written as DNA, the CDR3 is TGTGCCAGCAGCCCCGACAGGGTGGGCGAGCAGTACGTC.

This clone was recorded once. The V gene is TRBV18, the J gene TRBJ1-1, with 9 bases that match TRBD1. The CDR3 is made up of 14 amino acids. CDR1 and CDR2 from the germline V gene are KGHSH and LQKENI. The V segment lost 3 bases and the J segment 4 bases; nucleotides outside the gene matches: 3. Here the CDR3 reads CASSPTTGGTEAFF. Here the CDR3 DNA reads TGTGCCAGCTCACCTACGACAGGGGGCACTGAAGCTTTCTTT.

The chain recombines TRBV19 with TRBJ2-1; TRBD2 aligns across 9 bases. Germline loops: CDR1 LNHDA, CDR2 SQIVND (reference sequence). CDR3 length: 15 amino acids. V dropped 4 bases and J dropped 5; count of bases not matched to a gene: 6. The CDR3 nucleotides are TGTGCCAGTAGTAGCGGGAGGGTAACGCACAATGAGCAGTTCTTC. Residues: CASSSGRVTHNEQFF.

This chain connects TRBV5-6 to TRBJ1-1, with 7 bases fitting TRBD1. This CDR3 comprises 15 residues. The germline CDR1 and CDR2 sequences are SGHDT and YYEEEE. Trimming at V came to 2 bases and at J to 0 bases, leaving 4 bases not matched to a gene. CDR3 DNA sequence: TGTGCCAGCAGCTTAGCAGGGGGAGTGAACACTGAAGCTTTCTTT. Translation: CASSLAGGVNTEAFF.

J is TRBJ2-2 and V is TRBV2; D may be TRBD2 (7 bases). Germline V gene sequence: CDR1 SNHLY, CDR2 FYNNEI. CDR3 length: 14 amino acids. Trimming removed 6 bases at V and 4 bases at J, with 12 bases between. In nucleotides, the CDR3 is TGTGCCAGCAGGGGGGGGCGGGCCACCGGGGAGCTGTTTTTT. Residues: CASRGGRATGELFF.

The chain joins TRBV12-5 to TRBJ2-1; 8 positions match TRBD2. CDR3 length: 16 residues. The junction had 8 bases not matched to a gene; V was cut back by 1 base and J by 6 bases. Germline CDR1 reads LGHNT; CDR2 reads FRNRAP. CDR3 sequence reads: CASGLEIAGLRNEQFF. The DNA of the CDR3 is TGTGCTAGTGGTTTGGAAATAGCGGGACTACGCAATGAGCAGTTCTTC.

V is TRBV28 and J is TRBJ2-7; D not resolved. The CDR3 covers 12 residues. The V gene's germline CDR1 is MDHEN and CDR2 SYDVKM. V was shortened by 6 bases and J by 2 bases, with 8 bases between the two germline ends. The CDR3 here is CASRQEAYEQYF. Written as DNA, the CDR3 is TGTGCCAGCAGGCAGGAAGCCTACGAGCAGTACTTC.

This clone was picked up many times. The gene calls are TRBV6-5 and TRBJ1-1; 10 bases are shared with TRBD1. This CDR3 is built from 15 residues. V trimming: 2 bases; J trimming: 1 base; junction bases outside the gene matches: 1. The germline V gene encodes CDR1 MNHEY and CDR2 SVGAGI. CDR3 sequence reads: CASSYRDRGNTEAFF. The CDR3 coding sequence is TGTGCCAGCAGTTACCGGGACAGGGGGAACACTGAAGCTTTCTTT.

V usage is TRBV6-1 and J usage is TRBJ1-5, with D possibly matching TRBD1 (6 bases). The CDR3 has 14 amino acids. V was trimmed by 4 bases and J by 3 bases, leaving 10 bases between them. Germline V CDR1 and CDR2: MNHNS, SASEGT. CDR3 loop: CASSAQGYNQPQHF. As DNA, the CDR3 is TGTGCCAGCAGTGCACAGGGATACAATCAGCCCCAGCATTTT.